Presented here are 8 T cell receptor beta chains from one specimen sequenced in a study of early T cells in non-severe SARS-CoV-2 infection. Each CDR3 protein gets one entry after TCRdb re-called the 5' RACE reads with MiXCR. The data contain about 43,000 distinct CDR3 sequences, 11% of them singletons. Specimen: whole blood. Receptor source: an adult who was a healthcare worker with PCR-confirmed SARS-CoV-2 infection or an uninfected control (not recorded which).

This clonotype was recorded at least ten times. This chain links TRBV10-2 with TRBJ2-1, with D unresolved. In germline, CDR1 is WSHSY, CDR2 SAAADI. The CDR3 loop spans 14 amino acids. V dropped 4 bases and J dropped 0 bases, with 7 bases sitting between them. The CDR3 sequence is CASSAQLSYNEQFF. The CDR3, as DNA: TGCGCCAGCAGTGCACAGCTCTCCTACAATGAGCAGTTCTTC.

The chain carries TRBV5-4 and TRBJ2-1; D may be TRBD1 (6 bases). Germline-derived CDR1 and CDR2 are SGHNT and YYREEE (reference sequence). This CDR3 spans 15 amino acids. V dropped 0 bases and J dropped 6 bases, with 13 bases sitting between them. CDR3 bases: TGTGCCAGCAGCTTGGAATCGGCAGGGGTCAATGAGCAGTTCTTC. It specifies CASSLESAGVNEQFF.

The V call is TRBV10-3, the J call TRBJ1-5; maybe TRBD1 (5 bases). The CDR3 is made up of 13 amino acids. Looked up from germline, CDR1 is ENHRY and CDR2 is SYGVKD. V shed 4 bases and J shed 4 bases, with 8 bases lying between them. CDR3 in amino acids: CAISGGMNQPQHF. In DNA, the CDR3 is TGTGCCATCAGTGGGGGGATGAATCAGCCCCAGCATTTT.

The rearrangement links TRBV25-1 to TRBJ2-1; 8 bases align to TRBD2. The V gene end was trimmed by 1 base and the J gene end by 6 bases; junction bases not matched to a gene: 8. CDR1 is MGHDK, CDR2 SYGVNS, per germline. The length of the CDR3 is 16 residues. DNA of the CDR3: TGTGCCAGCAGTGAATGGGGTAGCGGGGCTTCCAATGAGCAGTTCTTC. Its translation: CASSEWGSGASNEQFF.

This chain uses TRBV24-1 with TRBJ2-7; 8 positions agree with TRBD1. CDR1 and CDR2 (germline): KGHDR, SFDVKD. V shed 9 bases and J 6 bases; nucleotides not matched to a gene: 15. This CDR3 is 15 amino acids long. CDR3 sequence (DNA): TGTGCCACCGAAAAGGCTGGACAGGGTTCTCGCGAGCAGTACTTC. It codes for CATEKAGQGSREQYF.

This clonotype was seen a few times. The genes are TRBV19 and TRBJ1-2, with 9 bases identical to TRBD1. The CDR3 length is 14 residues. Germline V gene data show CDR1 as LNHDA and CDR2 as SQIVND (reference sequence). Trimming removed 3 bases from V and 6 bases from J; junction bases left unmatched: 5. In DNA, the CDR3 is TGTGCCAGTAGTATTCCGGGACAGGGAAATGGCTACACCTTC. It codes for CASSIPGQGNGYTF.

This clonotype was observed a single time. The chain couples TRBV7-2 to TRBJ2-5, with D possibly being TRBD2 (6 bases). The CDR3 is 15 residues long. CDR1 SGHTA and CDR2 FQGNSA come from the germline V gene. Trimming shortened V by 5 bases and J by 3 bases, and 16 bases separated the two germline ends. The CDR3 protein is CASSPGGGPEETQYF. CDR3 in DNA: TGTGCCAGCAGCCCCGGGGGAGGACCCGAAGAGACCCAGTACTTC.

This clonotype was seen repeatedly, ten times or more. The rearrangement links TRBV7-3 to TRBJ2-1, with 8 bases matching TRBD1. J lost 7 bases, V lost 3 bases, and 8 bases had no gene match. The germline gives CDR1 SGHTA, CDR2 FQGTGA. The CDR3 extends over 15 amino acids. The CDR3 DNA follows: TGTGCCAGCAGCTTCGGACAGGGTGAAATGAATGAGCAGTTCTTC. Amino acids: CASSFGQGEMNEQFF.